This T cell receptor beta chain was documented in a study of blood T cell repertoires in COVID-19. Study-wide context: Donors in the United States, Italy and Spain gave samples during acute or convalescent COVID-19. PBMCs, B-cell-depleted T cells, or T cells were the source of the cDNA or gDNA that made up the material.

This table comes from immunoSEQ multiplex PCR, and its TCRdb copy is limited to in-frame clones, with some not included. The sample has some 300,000 clones, 89% seen once. The CDR3 spans 11 residues. With 0 bases removed from V and 8 bases from J, the gap between germline ends came to 4 bases. The sequenced material came from PBMCs or T cells enriched from blood (not recorded which). This clonotype originated in a woman aged 25-40 years who had recovered from COVID-19. The V and J genes are TRBV12-3 or TRBV12-4 and TRBJ1-2; the D is unclear. CDR3 region: CASSLARGYTF. In DNA form, the CDR3 reads TGTGCCAGCAGTTTAGCGCGGGGCTACACCTTC.